The present entry profiles one T cell receptor (beta chain) with its context. Between the trimmed V and J ends, which lost 2 bases and 1 base, there was a span of 6 bases. Germline V gives CDR1 SNHLY, CDR2 FYNNEI. This CDR3 has 14 residues. The sample is drawn from a study of blood T cell repertoires in COVID-19. This table comes from immunoSEQ multiplex PCR, and its TCRdb copy is limited to in-frame clones, with some not included. Of under 200,000 clones in the sample, roughly 80% were seen once. Sequencing input: peripheral blood. The source of this sequence is a man between 60 and 75 years old with active or convalescent COVID-19. The rearrangement uses TRBV2 and TRBJ1-5; D not certain. CDR3 region: CASSETQSNQPQHF. CDR3 coding DNA: TGTGCCAGCAGTGAAACTCAAAGCAATCAGCCCCAGCATTTT.